This T cell receptor (beta chain) was sequenced during a study of blood T cell repertoires in COVID-19. On the study more broadly: Collection of acute and convalescent COVID-19 samples took place in the United States, Italy and Spain. From T cells, B-cell-depleted T cells, or PBMCs came the material, which was cDNA or gDNA.

Germline loops: CDR1 MDHEN, CDR2 SYDVKM. This CDR3 spans 13 amino acids. The V end was cut by 7 bases, the J end by 2 bases, with 12 bases between. Authors' methods: Estimated nucleated cell counts came from reference gene primer amplification. Only in-frame clones appear in the TCRdb table, and some are missing; sequencing was by immunoSEQ multiplex PCR. That table supplies the V and J calls and clone size; D and trimming were determined from the DNA. This repertoire shows about 190,000 clones, approximately 86% found once; its top ten account for around 1.2%. The chain combines TRBV28 with TRBJ2-7, with no clear D. The sequence was collected from a man aged 25-45 years with acute or convalescent COVID-19. Sequencing was done on a sample of peripheral blood. The DNA for the CDR3 is TGTGCCAGCACTAGAGCGTCAACCTACGAGCAGTACTTC. This sequence encodes CASTRASTYEQYF.